The 6 T cell receptor beta chains below come from one sample, sequenced in a study of blood T cell repertoires in COVID-19. TCRdb's table, derived via immunoSEQ multiplex PCR, lists solely in-frame clones and lacks some. The sample gives fewer than 250,000 clones, roughly 88% of which show up once; 14% to 15% is in the top ten. Sequencing was carried out using PBMCs or T cells enriched from blood (not recorded which). The receptors come from a woman aged 45-59 years with acute COVID-19.

J is TRBJ2-3 and V is TRBV27; 11 bases align to TRBD2. Germline V gene data show CDR1 as MNHEY and CDR2 as SMNVEV (reference sequence). V lost 2 bases to trimming and J lost 5 bases; unmatched junction nucleotides: 6. The CDR3 has 16 residues. The chain's CDR3 is CASSLLSGRAKDTQYF. The CDR3 coding sequence is TGTGCCAGCAGTTTACTTAGCGGGAGGGCCAAAGATACGCAGTATTTT.

The chain uses TRBV18 and TRBJ2-7; 12 bases agree with TRBD1. The germline V gene has CDR1 KGHSH and CDR2 LQKENI. Losses at the gene ends were 4 bases for V and 0 bases for J; bases not matched to a gene: 1. The CDR3 has 15 residues. The CDR3 loop reads CASSQGQGASYEQYF. CDR3 DNA: TGTGCCAGCTCACAGGGACAGGGGGCCTCCTACGAGCAGTACTTC.

The chain is built from TRBV11-1 and TRBJ2-7; 9 nucleotides align to TRBD2. Germline loops: CDR1 SGHAT, CDR2 FQDESV (reference sequence). The trim removed 5 bases at V and 7 bases at J, leaving 9 bases unmatched. The CDR3 spans 14 residues. CDR3 region: CASSARLADFEQYF. In DNA form, the CDR3 reads TGTGCCAGCAGCGCCCGACTAGCGGATTTTGAGCAGTACTTC.

The rearrangement joins TRBV7-2 to TRBJ1-2; 7 bases map to TRBD1. V was clipped by 7 bases and J by 8 bases; unmatched bases: 13. This CDR3 spans 14 amino acids. The germline V gene has CDR1 SGHTA and CDR2 FQGNSA. The CDR3 nucleotides read TGTGCCAGCACCCGGGACAGCCGGGCATGGGGCTACACCTTC. Residues: CASTRDSRAWGYTF.

This clone was seen a single time. The V call is TRBV28, the J call TRBJ2-7, with 7 bases aligning to TRBD1. The CDR3 is made up of 14 amino acids. J was trimmed by 2 bases and V by 6 bases; bases with no gene match: 7. Germline CDR1 MDHEN, CDR2 SYDVKM. CDR3 in amino acids: CASRTTGQTYEQYF. The CDR3 bases are TGTGCCAGCAGGACTACGGGACAGACCTACGAGCAGTACTTC.

This rearrangement joins TRBV6-5 to TRBJ2-1, with 12 bases lining up with TRBD2. This CDR3 region has 13 residues. The trim removed 8 bases at V and 8 bases at J, leaving 4 bases unmatched. Germline assignment: CDR1 MNHEY and CDR2 SVGAGI. CDR3 sequence (DNA): TGTGCCAGCGAGACTAGCGGGAGATATGAGCAGTTCTTC. This sequence encodes CASETSGRYEQFF.